The 20 T cell receptor beta chains reported below all come from one sample, sequenced in a study of metastatic and nonmetastatic thyroid tumors. All patients were treatment-naive before thyroid surgery. TCRdb reprocessed the PCR reads using MiXCR. Of around 20,000 clones detected, less than 25% appear once; the ten largest clones hold roughly an eighth. Sequenced material: tumor tissue. These receptors originate from a female donor with papillary thyroid cancer or a benign thyroid nodule (not recorded which). Some clones in this sample may be carry-over from other donors' samples.

The chain couples TRBV11-3 to TRBJ1-2; 7 positions match TRBD1. The CDR3 spans 13 residues. CDR1 is SGHNT and CDR2 is YENEEA in the germline V gene. The V and J ends lost 2 bases and 6 bases, in that order; junction bases with no gene match: 3. The CDR3 here is CASSLTGDDGYTF. The CDR3 nucleotides read TGTGCCAGCAGCTTAACAGGGGATGATGGCTACACCTTC.

The genes are TRBV6-1 and TRBJ2-5; possible D gene TRBD1, 6 bases. The CDR3 runs 13 residues. From germline, CDR1 is MNHNS and CDR2 SASEGT. Written as DNA, the CDR3 is TGTGCGACCGCCCGGACAGCACCTGAGACCCAGTACTTC. Protein sequence: CATARTAPETQYF.

By frequency in the sample, this clone is medium-sized (0.01 to 0.1%). In DNA, the CDR3 is TGTGCCAGCAGTTTAGCGGCGGCGGGCACCGGGGAGCTGTTTTTT. Amino acid sequence: CASSLAAAGTGELFF. The chain employs TRBV6-1 and TRBJ2-2; TRBD2 might be the D (6 bases). The germline CDR1 and CDR2 sequences are MNHNS and SASEGT. The V and J ends lost 5 bases and 4 bases respectively, with 14 bases between them. The CDR3 covers 15 residues.

This clone has just a few counts. V is TRBV18 and J is TRBJ2-3; D perhaps matches TRBD2 (6 bases). The V end lost 3 bases, the J end lost 2 bases, and 9 bases lay between the germline ends. This CDR3 is built from 14 residues. Germline CDR1 KGHSH, CDR2 LQKENI. The CDR3 region is CASSPAGITDTQYF. The CDR3, as DNA: TGTGCCAGCTCACCGGCGGGGATCACAGATACGCAGTATTTT. The variable domain in full, with the rest retrieved from reference TRBV18 and TRBJ2-3, is NAGVMQNPRHLVRRRGQEARLRCSPMKGHSHVYWYRQLPEEGLKFMVYLQKENIIDESGMPKERFSAEFPKEGPSILRIQQVVRGDSAAYFCASSPAGITDTQYFGPGTRLTVL.

This clone was observed many times. The rearrangement joins TRBV30 to TRBJ1-4; D might be TRBD1 (5 bases). This CDR3 has 13 amino acids. Trimming took 3 bases from V and 7 from J, leaving 12 bases between them. Germline V gives CDR1 GTSNPN, CDR2 SVGIG (reference sequence). DNA for the CDR3: TGTGCCTGGAGGGAGGGGTACGGTGAAAAACTGTTTTTT. Encoded protein: CAWREGYGEKLFF.

This sequence joins TRBV20-1 and TRBJ1-5; D remains unclear. The CDR3 is 13 amino acids. CDR1 is DFQATT, CDR2 SNEGSKA, per germline (reference sequence). The CDR3 coding sequence is TGCAGCGCAGTCGGGGAAACCAATCAGCCCCAGCATTTT. This encodes CSAVGETNQPQHF.

This clone is labeled medium-sized. The V call is TRBV6-5, the J call TRBJ1-5; D is undetermined. This CDR3 is 13 amino acids long. Germline lookup yields CDR1 MNHEY and CDR2 SVGAGI. V lost 2 bases and J 5 bases, leaving 7 bases between the germline ends. In DNA, the CDR3 is TGTGCCAGCAGTTACAAGAGAGATCAGCCCCAGCATTTT. Encoded protein: CASSYKRDQPQHF.

The rearrangement joins TRBV11-2 to TRBJ2-7; D tentatively reads TRBD1 or TRBD2 (5 bases each). Trimming left V 0 bases short and J 0 bases short, with 24 bases between. CDR1 SGHAT and CDR2 FQNNGV come from the germline V gene. The CDR3 spans 20 residues. CDR3: CASSLDHWGARGVLSYEQYF. DNA for the CDR3: TGTGCCAGCAGCTTAGATCATTGGGGAGCCCGAGGGGTGCTCTCCTACGAGCAGTACTTC.

This clone was seen more than once but under ten times. V gene TRBV6-1 combines with J gene TRBJ2-3, with D perhaps matching TRBD2 (7 bases). This CDR3 has 16 residues. Germline V gives CDR1 MNHNS, CDR2 SASEGT. Trimming removed 4 bases from V and 4 bases from J, with 18 bases in between. This CDR3 is CASSGRGRGRADTQYF. CDR3 DNA sequence: TGTGCCAGCAGTGGTCGGGGGAGGGGGAGGGCAGATACGCAGTATTTT.

This clone has more than one count but fewer than ten. The chain recombines TRBV20-1 with TRBJ2-1; 8 nucleotides match TRBD2. There are 14 residues in the CDR3. Germline CDR1 is DFQATT and CDR2 is SNEGSKA (reference sequence). The V segment lost 2 bases and the J segment 2 bases; nucleotides outside the gene matches: 2. In DNA, the CDR3 is TGCAGTGCTAGAACTAGCGGACCCTACAATGAGCAGTTCTTC. Protein sequence: CSARTSGPYNEQFF.

Comments on this clone: Relative to the germline gene, one junction end is altered; a read error may explain this. V usage is TRBV19 and J usage is TRBJ2-7; the match to TRBD2 covers 7 bases. Germline V gene data show CDR1 as LNHDA and CDR2 as SQIVND (reference sequence). This CDR3 spans 14 amino acids. Written as DNA, the CDR3 is TGTTCCAGTAGTATAGGGGTTGGGGACTACGATCAGTACTTC. It specifies CSSSIGVGDYDQYF.

This clone was counted a few times. The V call is TRBV12-3 or TRBV12-4, the J call TRBJ2-7, with no clear D. The CDR3 loop spans 14 amino acids. V lost 8 bases to trimming and J lost 2 bases, with 16 bases between them. CDR3 nucleotides: TGTGCCAGCGCTTCGAGGAGTGACACCTACGAGCAGTACTTC. Translating gives CASASRSDTYEQYF.

Turning to this clone: The junction shows a germline mismatch at one end, possibly a read error. V usage is TRBV11-2 and J usage is TRBJ1-1; no definite D call. Germline V gene sequence: CDR1 SGHAT, CDR2 FQNNGV. This CDR3 spans 11 amino acids. The CDR3 sequence is CASILQTRAFF. The DNA of the CDR3 is TGTGCCAGCATCTTACAGACAAGAGCTTTCTTT.

The chain recombines TRBV11-3 with TRBJ2-3; D is unresolved. V lost 0 bases, J lost 5 bases, and 12 bases lay in between. Germline CDR1 and CDR2: SGHNT and YENEEA. The CDR3 length is 15 residues. DNA for the CDR3: TGTGCCAGCAGCTTAGATTACACTGAATTAGATACGCAGTATTTT. Its protein is CASSLDYTELDTQYF.

V usage is TRBV2 and J usage is TRBJ1-5; the D is unclear. Trimming pared 8 bases from V and 2 bases from J, leaving 7 bases between. Germline V gene lookup returns CDR1 SNHLY and CDR2 FYNNEI. This CDR3 is 12 amino acids long. The CDR3, as DNA: TGTGCCAGCCGTCCAGGCAATCAGCCCCAGCATTTT. This encodes CASRPGNQPQHF. Drawing the rest from reference TRBV2 and TRBJ1-5, the complete variable domain is EPEVTQTPSHQVTQMGQEVILRCVPISNHLYFYWYRQILGQKVEFLVSFYNNEISEKSEIFDDQFSVERPDGSNFTLKIRSTKLEDSAMYFCASRPGNQPQHFGDGTRLSIL.

Ten or more counts support this clone. The CDR3 bases are TGTGCCAGCAGTTGGACAGGGGAAGGTCAGCCCCAGCATTTT. Its translation is CASSWTGEGQPQHF. The gene calls are TRBV6-1 and TRBJ1-5; 9 nucleotides line up with TRBD1. J was trimmed by 6 bases and V by 5 bases; bases with no gene match: 5. The CDR3 spans 14 residues. Germline V CDR1 and CDR2: MNHNS, SASEGT.

At least ten counts were recorded for this clone. This may stem from a read error, because a much larger clone lies one nucleotide away. The conserved phenylalanine or tryptophan is not found at the CDR3 terminus, so this likely reflects a read error. The gene calls are TRBV6-5 and TRBJ2-1; maybe TRBD1 (6 bases). Germline assignment: CDR1 MNHEY and CDR2 SVGAGI. The CDR3 is 14 amino acids. V gave up 2 bases and J gave up 4 bases, with 9 bases separating them. In nucleotides, the CDR3 is TGTGCCAGCAGTTACGATCAGGGGTACAATGAGCAGTTCCTC. This sequence encodes CASSYDQGYNEQFL.

This clone was seen at least ten times. The chain employs TRBV27 and TRBJ2-3; D gene uncertain. Germline values: CDR1 MNHEY, CDR2 SMNVEV (reference sequence). This CDR3 spans 13 amino acids. V lost 3 bases to trimming and J lost 4 bases, with 8 bases between them. This CDR3 reads CASSLSISDTQYF. The CDR3 nucleotides read TGTGCCAGCAGTTTGTCCATCTCAGATACGCAGTATTTT.

This clone was counted only a few times. The gene calls are TRBV11-2 and TRBJ2-1; D might be TRBD1 or TRBD2, each matching 5 bases. Trimming removed 0 bases from V and 13 bases from J, with 13 bases in between. The length of the CDR3 is 13 residues. Per the germline V gene, CDR1 is SGHAT and CDR2 is FQNNGV. Here the CDR3 DNA reads TGTGCCAGCAGCTTAGACGGTTCGGGGCGCCAGTTCTTC. Translated: CASSLDGSGRQFF.

This clone came up many times. The chain is built from TRBV29-1 and TRBJ2-7; D perhaps matches TRBD1 (6 bases). V was trimmed by 7 bases and J by 3 bases, leaving 16 bases between them. The CDR3 contains 13 residues. Germline CDR1 and CDR2: SQVTM and ANQGSEA. The CDR3, as DNA: TGCAGCGGGACGTTAGAGGGGGACTACGAGCAGTACTTC. This codes for CSGTLEGDYEQYF.